Sequencing of this TCR beta chain was carried out in a study of blood T cell repertoires in COVID-19. Data came from immunoSEQ multiplex PCR; TCRdb stores just in-frame clones and leaves some out. The table includes hundreds of thousands of clones, around 90% detected once. Germline trimming cut 4 bases from V and 5 bases from J; bases unmatched to any gene: 3. Germline CDR1 and CDR2: SGHDT and YYEEEE. The CDR3 has 14 amino acids. The V and J genes are TRBV5-6 and TRBJ1-6; 7 bases map to TRBD1. This receptor was obtained from a woman aged 40 to 49 with COVID-19, enrolled during active disease. The sequenced sample consisted of peripheral blood. Here the CDR3 reads CASSGQAHNSPLHF. CDR3 DNA: TGTGCCAGCAGCGGACAGGCCCATAATTCACCCCTCCACTTT. The variable domain in full, completed from reference TRBV5-6 and TRBJ1-6, reads DAGVTQSPTHLIKTRGQQVTLRCSPKSGHDTVSWYQQALGQGPQFIFQYYEEEERQRGNFPDRFSGHQFPNYSSELNVNALLLGDSALYLCASSGQAHNSPLHFGNGTRLTVT.